This TCR beta chain was identified during a study of CD8 T cells in ankylosing spondylitis (dated by TCRdb to about 2017). General notes on the study: The study profiled T cell receptor beta repertoires in healthy donors and ankylosing spondylitis patients to find disease-linked TCR variants. Peripheral blood samples were taken, and synovial fluid was additionally collected from ankylosing spondylitis patients. The whole study cohort included 108 healthy donors and 20 to 25 ankylosing spondylitis patients. Study-level results and caveats: A TCR beta motif of 8 or 9 highly homologous amino acid variants appeared characteristic of blood from ankylosing spondylitis patients. Some TCR beta motif variants had previously been reported in synovial fluid and blood of reactive arthritis patients, which suggested common disease-initiation mechanisms. According to the report, matched synovial fluid samples from ankylosing spondylitis patients were significantly enriched for the disease-linked clones. The disease-linked clones showed a CD8+ phenotype and occurred at relatively low frequencies in peripheral blood.

In this sample, this clonotype turned up many times. This receptor's antigen is unknown. Base qualities are not at hand, and no much larger clone is one base apart. CDR1 and CDR2 are read off the germline V gene (reference sequence) as DFQATT and SNEGSKA. The V end loses 6 bases and the J end loses 0 bases, and a stretch of 6 bases separates them. The CDR3 goes from the cysteine to the phenylalanine over 12 residues. Of the read, only the CDR3 DNA is kept; its 36 bases are in frame from base 1. Sequencing was carried out with an Illumina HiSeq 2500. Quantitative 5'-RACE with molecular barcodes was the method used to prepare the TCR beta libraries. From the authors' description of their analysis: A new computational method based on a probabilistic model of VDJ rearrangement was used to identify disease-linked TCR variants. TCRdb reprocessed the public reads (quality trimming at Q25 with fastp, clone calling with MiXCR) and kept in-frame beta chains. Rows are unified per CDR3 protein, each entry keeping the most common DNA and genes. The V and J calls and clone size are TCRdb's, not the authors'. This sample is represented by 200,000 to 300,000 distinct CDR3 sequences; over 8.5% of them were singletons. Under 7% of the sample goes to the ten largest clones.

The sample taken for sequencing was blood, either unsorted or a sorted T cell fraction (not recorded which). Rearrangement joined TRBV20-1 to TRBJ1-3, with no D gene named confidently. This receptor was obtained from a male donor with ankylosing spondylitis or in good health (not recorded which). The encoded CDR3 is CSAQDSGNTIYF. The bases read TGCAGTGCCCAGGACTCTGGAAACACCATATATTTT.